This TCR beta chain was observed in a study of T cell responses to AZD1222 COVID-19 vaccine. Generated by immunoSEQ multiplex PCR, the TCRdb table keeps only in-frame clones and is missing some. Among approximately 100,000 clones listed, just over 90% were seen once. As for this clone: Its antigen is not identified.

Study outcomes and limitations: Clonal diversity may have been underestimated in mostly white British donors. Rises in breadth and depth of Spike-specific TCRs came after two AZD1222 doses.

This sample comprised peripheral blood, obtained 28 days after the second AZD1222 dose. The receptor was derived from an adult who received the AZD1222 COVID-19 vaccine.

The CDR3 coding sequence is TGTGCCAGCCAGGACAGGGGGGTATACGAGCAGTACTTC. As protein: CASQDRGVYEQYF. The genes are TRBV5-5 and TRBJ2-7; 10 nucleotides align to TRBD1. In germline, CDR1 is SGHKS, CDR2 YYEKEE (reference sequence). The CDR3 is 13 residues long. V lost 7 bases and J lost 4; bases outside the gene matches: 5.